The T cell receptor beta chain under discussion was sequenced for a study of T cell responses to AZD1222 COVID-19 vaccine. Turning to this clone: Its specificity is unknown.

Clones were read by immunoSEQ multiplex PCR, and TCRdb kept only the in-frame ones, dropping some. The data contain under 120,000 clones, 87% of them singletons. CDR1 and CDR2 from the germline V gene are LNHNV and YYDKDF (reference sequence). The V segment lost 1 base and the J segment 9 bases; nucleotides outside the gene matches: 0. The CDR3 is made up of 14 amino acids. Findings of the study overall: Two doses of AZD1222 preceded a rise in Spike-specific TCR breadth and depth. Baseline seropositivity characterized only a handful of AZD1222 recipients.

The sequence was obtained from an adult who received the AZD1222 COVID-19 vaccine. The source was peripheral blood, collected 28 days after the second AZD1222 dose. This chain uses TRBV15 with TRBJ1-6, with 10 bases that match TRBD1. The CDR3 DNA sequence: TGTGCCACCAGCAGAGGACAGGGGGCTTCACCCCTCCACTTT. This encodes CATSRGQGASPLHF.